This T cell receptor beta chain is from a study of ipilimumab plus nivolumab after autologous stem cell transplantation. Using immunoSEQ multiplex PCR, the repertoire was profiled, and TCRdb retains in-frame clones only, with some absent. The sample lists 40,000 to 45,000 clones, around 92% occurring once. The receptor comes from a male donor with multiple myeloma. This specimen consisted of PBMCs, obtained in a trial of ipilimumab plus nivolumab as post-transplant consolidation.

The CDR3 sequence is CSVARGQETQYF. The CDR3 DNA reads TGCAGCGTTGCCAGGGGACAAGAGACCCAGTACTTC. V is TRBV29-1 and J is TRBJ2-5; D perhaps matches TRBD1 (6 bases). Trimming took 4 bases from V and 2 from J, leaving 8 bases between them. Germline CDR1 is SQVTM and CDR2 is ANQGSEA. This CDR3 has 12 amino acids.